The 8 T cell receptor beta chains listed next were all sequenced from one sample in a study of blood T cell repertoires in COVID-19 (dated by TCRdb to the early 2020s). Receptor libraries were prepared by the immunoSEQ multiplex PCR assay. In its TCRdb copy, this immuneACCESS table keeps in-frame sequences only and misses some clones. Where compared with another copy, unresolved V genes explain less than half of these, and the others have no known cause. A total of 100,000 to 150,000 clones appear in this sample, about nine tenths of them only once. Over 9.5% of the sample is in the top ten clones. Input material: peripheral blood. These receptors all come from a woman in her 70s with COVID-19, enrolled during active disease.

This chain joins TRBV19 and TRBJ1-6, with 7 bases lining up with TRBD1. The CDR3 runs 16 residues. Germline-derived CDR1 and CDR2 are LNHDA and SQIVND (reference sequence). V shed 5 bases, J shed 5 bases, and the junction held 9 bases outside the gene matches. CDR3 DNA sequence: TGTGCCAGTAGTGCCACCCCGGGACAGAATAATTCACCCCTCCACTTT. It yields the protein CASSATPGQNNSPLHF.

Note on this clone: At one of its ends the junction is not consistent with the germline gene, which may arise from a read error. The CDR3 sequence is CASSLNDRGGSRF. The CDR3 DNA reads as TGCGCCAGCAGCCTAAACGACAGGGGGGGTTCGAGATTC. The chain has TRBV5-1 and TRBJ2-7; TRBD1 agrees at 9 bases. Looked up from germline, CDR1 is SGHRS and CDR2 is YFSETQ. The CDR3 covers 13 residues.

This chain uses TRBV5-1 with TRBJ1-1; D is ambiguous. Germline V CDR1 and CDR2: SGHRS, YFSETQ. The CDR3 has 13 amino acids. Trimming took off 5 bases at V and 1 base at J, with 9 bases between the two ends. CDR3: CASRADSNTEAFF. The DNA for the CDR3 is TGCGCCAGCAGGGCGGATTCGAACACTGAAGCTTTCTTT. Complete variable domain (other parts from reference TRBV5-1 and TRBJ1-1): KAGVTQTPRYLIKTRGQQVTLSCSPISGHRSVSWYQQTPGQGLQFLFEYFSETQRNKGNFPGRFSGRQFSNSRSEMNVSTLELGDSALYLCASRADSNTEAFFGQGTRLTVV.

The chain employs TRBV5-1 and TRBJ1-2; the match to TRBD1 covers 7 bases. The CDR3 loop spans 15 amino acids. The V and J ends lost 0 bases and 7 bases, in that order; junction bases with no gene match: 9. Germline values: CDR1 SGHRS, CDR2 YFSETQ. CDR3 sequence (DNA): TGCGCCAGCAGCTTGGATTCGGAGGGGGCAGGTGGCTACACCTTC. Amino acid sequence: CASSLDSEGAGGYTF.

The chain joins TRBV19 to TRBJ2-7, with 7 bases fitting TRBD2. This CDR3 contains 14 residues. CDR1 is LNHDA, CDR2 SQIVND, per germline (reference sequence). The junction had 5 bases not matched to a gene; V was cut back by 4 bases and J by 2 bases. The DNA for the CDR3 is TGTGCCAGTAGTACCGGTGGGGGGGCCTACGAGCAGTACTTC. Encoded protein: CASSTGGGAYEQYF.

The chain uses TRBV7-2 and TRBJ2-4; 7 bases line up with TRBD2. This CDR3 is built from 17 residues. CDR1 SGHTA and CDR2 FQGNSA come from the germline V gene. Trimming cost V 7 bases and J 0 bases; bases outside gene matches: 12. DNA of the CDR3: TGTGCCAGCACTAGAGCTAGCGGCGGGTTAGCCAAAAACATTCAGTACTTC. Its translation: CASTRASGGLAKNIQYF.

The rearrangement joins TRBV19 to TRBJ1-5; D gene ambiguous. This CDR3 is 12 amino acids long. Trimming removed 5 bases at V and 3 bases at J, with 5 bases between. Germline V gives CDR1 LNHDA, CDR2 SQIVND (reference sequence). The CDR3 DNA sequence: TGTGCCAGTAGTCTTTACAATCAGCCCCAGCATTTT. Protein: CASSLYNQPQHF.

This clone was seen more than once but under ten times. Here the CDR3 reads CASSPSLASNYGYTF. CDR3 DNA sequence: TGTGCCAGCAGCCCCTCTCTAGCATCTAACTATGGCTACACCTTC. The rearrangement uses TRBV4-2 and TRBJ1-2, with no clear D. Germline-derived CDR1 and CDR2 are LGHNA and YNFKEQ. V lost 4 bases and J 0 bases, leaving 12 bases between the germline ends. CDR3 size: 15 residues.